This T cell receptor beta chain was retrieved from a study of blood T cell repertoires in COVID-19. Study summary: Acute and convalescent COVID-19 samples came from the United States, Italy and Spain.

CDR1 is SQVTM, CDR2 ANQGSEA, per germline. V shed 4 bases, J shed 5 bases, and the junction held 6 bases outside the gene matches. The CDR3 is made up of 13 amino acids. Clones were read by immunoSEQ multiplex PCR, and TCRdb kept only the in-frame ones, dropping some. The top ten hold 6.5% of the sample, which has 150,000 to 200,000 clones, 80% seen once. V gene TRBV29-1 combines with J gene TRBJ2-7; 9 bases map to TRBD1. The sequence came from a man aged 65-85 years with active or convalescent COVID-19. Specimen: peripheral blood. The CDR3 sequence is CSVGWGQGDEQYF. The CDR3 coding sequence is TGCAGCGTTGGCTGGGGACAGGGAGACGAGCAGTACTTC.